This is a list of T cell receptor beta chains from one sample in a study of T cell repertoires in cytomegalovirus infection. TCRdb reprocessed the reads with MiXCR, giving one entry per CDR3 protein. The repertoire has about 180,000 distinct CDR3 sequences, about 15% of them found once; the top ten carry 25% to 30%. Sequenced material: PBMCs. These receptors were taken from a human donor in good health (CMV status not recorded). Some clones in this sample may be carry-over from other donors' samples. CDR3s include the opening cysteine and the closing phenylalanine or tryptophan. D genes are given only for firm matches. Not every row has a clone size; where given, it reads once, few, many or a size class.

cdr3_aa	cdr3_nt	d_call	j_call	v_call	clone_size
CASSMTSGSYNEQFF	TGTGCCAGCAGCATGACTAGCGGATCTTACAATGAGCAGTTCTTC	TRBD2	TRBJ2-1	TRBV11-2	few
CSAHGGGALFF	TGCAGTGCTCACGGGGGGGGGGCACTGTTTTTT	.	TRBJ1-4	TRBV20-1	few
CSARGDTSIYEQYF	TGCAGTGCCAGAGGAGACACCAGCATCTACGAGCAGTACTTC	.	TRBJ2-7	TRBV20-1	few
CSARGASLYEQYF	TGCAGCGCCAGAGGGGCCTCCCTTTACGAGCAGTACTTC	.	TRBJ2-7	TRBV20-1	.
CASTHWDNYGYTF	TGTGCCAGCACCCATTGGGATAACTATGGCTACACCTTC	.	TRBJ1-2	TRBV5-4	many
CASSLGGTGYDEQYF	TGTGCCAGCAGCTTGGGGGGGACAGGGTACGACGAGCAGTACTTC	TRBD1	TRBJ2-7	TRBV5-4	.
CASSPGLAGLQETQYF	TGTGCCAGCAGCCCCGGACTAGCGGGACTCCAAGAGACCCAGTACTTC	TRBD2	TRBJ2-5	TRBV5-4	.
CASSLLASGIPSTDTQYF	TGTGCCAGCAGTTTATTGGCTAGCGGGATCCCTAGCACAGATACGCAGTATTTT	TRBD2	TRBJ2-3	TRBV28	.
CASSYSQGSEAFF	TGTGCCAGCAGTTACTCTCAGGGGTCTGAAGCTTTCTTT	.	TRBJ1-1	TRBV6-5	many
CASSLYRPPNTEAFF	TGTGCCAGCAGCTTGTACAGGCCCCCGAACACTGAAGCTTTCTTT	.	TRBJ1-1	TRBV5-6	many
CGGYDYNEQFF	TGCGGCGGATACGACTACAATGAGCAGTTCTTC	.	TRBJ2-1	TRBV29-1	few
CASSLHLAGGPRQETQYF	TGTGCCAGCAGCCTTCATCTAGCGGGAGGGCCCCGTCAAGAGACCCAGTACTTC	TRBD2	TRBJ2-5	TRBV7-2	many
CASTSSGKVYEQYF	TGTGCCAGCACCTCTAGCGGGAAGGTCTACGAGCAGTACTTC	TRBD2	TRBJ2-7	TRBV25-1	many
CSASGTGTYEQYF	TGCAGTGCTAGTGGGACAGGGACCTACGAGCAGTACTTC	TRBD1	TRBJ2-7	TRBV20-1	.
CASSPTLDTGETQYF	TGTGCCAGCAGCCCAACTCTGGACACTGGGGAGACCCAGTACTTC	.	TRBJ2-5	TRBV7-7	many
CASTWGGAQLKINQPQHF	TGTGCCAGCACCTGGGGAGGGGCGCAGCTCAAAATCAATCAGCCCCAGCATTTT	.	TRBJ1-5	TRBV11-2	many
CASRTSGLSNEQFF	TGTGCCAGCAGGACTAGCGGTTTAAGCAATGAGCAGTTCTTC	TRBD2	TRBJ2-1	TRBV6-6	.
CASSLDLGTSAYGYTF	TGTGCCAGCAGCTTAGATTTAGGGACTTCGGCATATGGCTACACCTTC	.	TRBJ1-2	TRBV7-8	many
CSVEAAYGYTF	TGCAGCGTTGAGGCCGCCTATGGCTACACCTTC	.	TRBJ1-2	TRBV29-1	few
CASSGTSGSEYTGELFF	TGTGCCAGCTCTGGGACTAGCGGGAGCGAGTACACCGGGGAGCTGTTTTTT	TRBD2	TRBJ2-2	TRBV18	.
CASSLRLARDSETQYF	TGTGCCAGCAGCTTAAGATTAGCGCGAGATTCGGAGACCCAGTACTTC	.	TRBJ2-5	TRBV7-8	many
CSGQASYNEQFF	TGCAGCGGGCAGGCCTCCTACAATGAGCAGTTCTTC	.	TRBJ2-1	TRBV29-1	few
CSVWRREGQGEQFF	TGCAGCGTCTGGCGGCGGGAGGGCCAAGGTGAGCAGTTCTTC	TRBD2	TRBJ2-1	TRBV29-1	.
CASSEGQYYYEQYF	TGTGCCAGCAGCGAGGGACAGTACTATTACGAGCAGTACTTC	TRBD1	TRBJ2-7	TRBV7-2	many
CASRIEAVSYNEQFF	TGCGCCAGCAGGATAGAGGCTGTTTCCTACAATGAGCAGTTCTTC	.	TRBJ2-1	TRBV5-1	.
CASSEHQLGSEAFF	TGTGCCAGCAGTGAACATCAACTAGGCTCTGAAGCTTTCTTT	.	TRBJ1-1	TRBV25-1	many
CASSGDLDTEAFF	TGTGCCAGTAGTGGGGATCTGGACACTGAAGCTTTCTTT	.	TRBJ1-1	TRBV19	.
CASTPRTDYGYTF	TGTGCCAGCACCCCGAGGACGGACTATGGCTACACCTTC	.	TRBJ1-2	TRBV6-2/TRBV6-3	few
CSVMDRVGPYSNQPQHF	TGCAGCGTTATGGACAGGGTGGGCCCTTATAGCAATCAGCCCCAGCATTTT	TRBD1	TRBJ1-5	TRBV29-1	many
CASQEGGETQYF	TGTGCCAGCCAGGAGGGCGGAGAGACCCAGTACTTC	.	TRBJ2-5	TRBV7-6	many
CASRPVGEGTTEAFF	TGTGCCAGCAGGCCAGTGGGGGAGGGAACCACTGAAGCTTTCTTT	.	TRBJ1-1	TRBV7-9	.
CASSTRQGSYEQYF	TGTGCCAGCAGCACACGACAGGGGTCCTACGAGCAGTACTTC	TRBD1	TRBJ2-7	TRBV11-1	few
CASSLVGAPNEKLFF	TGTGCCAGCAGCTTGGTCGGGGCGCCTAATGAAAAACTGTTTTTT	.	TRBJ1-4	TRBV7-8	many
CSASPGQDLHEQFF	TGCAGTGCCTCGCCGGGACAGGATCTACATGAGCAGTTCTTC	TRBD1	TRBJ2-1	TRBV20-1	many
CASSTGFYGYTF	TGTGCCAGCAGCACAGGGTTCTATGGCTACACCTTC	.	TRBJ1-2	TRBV7-2	few
CASNEQRSRKTQYF	TGTGCCAGCAACGAACAACGTAGTAGAAAGACCCAGTACTTC	.	TRBJ2-5	TRBV28	few
CASSLRDTSSYEQYF	TGTGCCAGCAGCCTCCGGGACACGAGCTCCTACGAGCAGTACTTC	.	TRBJ2-7	TRBV7-8	many
CASSMAETQYF	TGTGCCAGTAGTATGGCGGAGACCCAGTACTTC	.	TRBJ2-5	TRBV19	many
CASSLPPPGRASYEQYF	TGTGCCAGCAGCCTACCACCCCCCGGCAGGGCCTCCTACGAGCAGTACTTC	.	TRBJ2-7	TRBV28	many
CASTGTGTEAFF	TGTGCCAGCACGGGCACAGGAACTGAAGCTTTCTTT	.	TRBJ1-1	TRBV11-2	.
CSVGLLRQQETQYF	TGCAGTGTGGGCCTCCTTAGACAGCAAGAGACCCAGTACTTC	.	TRBJ2-5	TRBV20-1	.
CAISGSGRDSPLHF	TGTGCCATCAGCGGGTCAGGGAGGGATTCACCCCTCCACTTT	.	TRBJ1-6	TRBV10-3	few
CSVEGGGGITSYEQYF	TGCAGCGTTGAAGGAGGCGGGGGCATTACGAGCTACGAGCAGTACTTC	.	TRBJ2-7	TRBV29-1	few
CASSMPGPYNEQFF	TGTGCCAGCAGCATGCCGGGACCCTACAATGAGCAGTTCTTC	.	TRBJ2-1	TRBV5-6	many
CAISGTSGGRETQYF	TGTGCCATCAGTGGGACTAGCGGGGGAAGGGAGACCCAGTACTTC	TRBD2	TRBJ2-5	TRBV10-3	few
CAISGPPGLAGETTGELFF	TGTGCCATCAGTGGTCCGCCGGGACTAGCGGGAGAGACCACCGGGGAGCTGTTTTTT	TRBD2	TRBJ2-2	TRBV10-3	.
CASRSGAGNQPQHF	TGTGCCAGCAGGTCAGGGGCTGGCAATCAGCCCCAGCATTTT	.	TRBJ1-5	TRBV28	.
CASSLQGTGGQETQYF	TGTGCCAGCAGCCTACAGGGGACAGGGGGGCAAGAGACCCAGTACTTC	TRBD1	TRBJ2-5	TRBV7-7	many
CASSFSPAGSSGANVLTF	TGTGCCAGCAGCTTTTCTCCGGCTGGGAGCTCTGGGGCCAACGTCCTGACTTTC	.	TRBJ2-6	TRBV7-3	.
CASSHRALGEQYF	TGTGCCAGCAGCCACAGGGCTTTGGGCGAGCAGTACTTC	.	TRBJ2-7	TRBV27	many
CASSLPSGSGNNEQFF	TGTGCCAGCAGTCTCCCTAGCGGGAGTGGAAACAATGAGCAGTTCTTC	TRBD2	TRBJ2-1	TRBV27	.
CASSSLSGTRNNEQFF	TGTGCCAGCAGCTCCCTTTCCGGGACTAGAAACAATGAGCAGTTCTTC	TRBD2	TRBJ2-1	TRBV7-3	many
CASSPGGGGEKLFF	TGTGCCAGCAGCCCCGGAGGTGGGGGGGAAAAACTGTTTTTT	.	TRBJ1-4	TRBV7-2	many
CASSLAGGTPNEQFF	TGTGCCAGCAGCTTAGCGGGAGGGACCCCCAATGAGCAGTTCTTC	TRBD2	TRBJ2-1	TRBV7-6	many
CASSPQTGWGYTF	TGTGCCAGCAGCCCCCAGACAGGTTGGGGCTACACCTTC	.	TRBJ1-2	TRBV7-2	many
CASSIVPKDYYGYTF	TGTGCCAGTAGTATAGTTCCAAAGGACTACTATGGCTACACCTTC	.	TRBJ1-2	TRBV19	few
CASSRYDRGPYEQYF	TGTGCCAGCAGCCGATATGACAGGGGACCCTACGAGCAGTACTTC	TRBD1	TRBJ2-7	TRBV11-1	few
CSASGNGFYEQYF	TGCAGTGCTAGCGGGAATGGGTTTTACGAGCAGTACTTC	.	TRBJ2-7	TRBV20-1	.
CASSQTDRPSYEQYF	TGTGCCAGCAGCCAAACGGACAGGCCCTCCTACGAGCAGTACTTC	TRBD1	TRBJ2-7	TRBV7-1	.
CASQGRNTEAFF	TGTGCCAGCCAAGGCAGAAACACTGAAGCTTTCTTT	.	TRBJ1-1	TRBV9	few